The T cell receptor beta chain described here comes from a study of blood T cell repertoires in COVID-19. About the research overall: Samples representing acute and convalescent COVID-19 were sourced from the United States, Italy and Spain. PBMCs, B-cell-depleted T cells, or T cells provided the cDNA or gDNA that made up the material.

Under the authors' procedure: Using reference gene primer amplification, nucleated cell counts were estimated. The method was immunoSEQ multiplex PCR; TCRdb's version includes in-frame clones alone and lacks a portion of them. V and J calls and clone size are copied from that table; D and trimming were computed from the DNA. The profile covers over 200,000 clones, with roughly 90% appearing a single time and 1.5% to 2% taken by the ten largest. This TCR derives from a middle-aged man with active or convalescent COVID-19. The material sequenced was peripheral blood.

The CDR3 coding sequence is TGTGCCAGCAGCTTAGTCCTTCGGGGGTTAGAGACCCAGTACTTC. The encoded protein is CASSLVLRGLETQYF. The V call is TRBV7-9, the J call TRBJ2-5; a weak D match, TRBD2 (6 bases). The V end lost 1 base, the J end lost 4 bases, and 13 bases lay between the germline ends. The CDR3 sequence is 15 residues long. Germline V gene data show CDR1 as SEHNR and CDR2 as FQNEAQ (reference sequence).